Shown below are 10 T cell receptor beta chains from a single sample sequenced in a study of cytomegalovirus exposure and HLA in healthy donors. The PCR was carried out with 60 Vbeta primers and 13 Jbeta primers. Measured with immunoSEQ multiplex PCR; TCRdb has only the in-frame clones, and not every one. The sample has some 100,000 clones; around 81% are singletons. Sequenced: PBMCs. These receptors were collected from a woman in her twenties or thirties in good health and CMV-seronegative.

This clone was observed a handful of times. The chain uses TRBV28 and TRBJ1-2; possible D gene TRBD1, 6 bases. Germline CDR1 reads MDHEN; CDR2 reads SYDVKM. Trimming shortened V by 8 bases and J by 3 bases, and 10 bases separated the two germline ends. The CDR3 length is 12 residues. The chain's CDR3 is CASDTGYYGYTF. Here the CDR3 DNA reads TGTGCCAGCGATACAGGGTACTATGGCTACACCTTC.

The chain carries TRBV10-1 and TRBJ2-5, with 7 bases that match TRBD1. The end of the DNA is better explained by TRBJ2-7, so the J call may be wrong. The germline CDR1 and CDR2 sequences are WNHNN and SYGVQD (reference sequence). CDR3 length equals 14 residues. The CDR3 here is CARPDRVHSYEQYF. Here the CDR3 DNA reads TGCGCCCGCCCCGACAGGGTTCACTCCTACGAGCAGTACTTC.

The chain combines TRBV6-1 with TRBJ2-3; no reliable D call. CDR3 length: 13 amino acids. Trimming removed 6 bases at V and 4 bases at J, with 11 bases between. The germline V gene encodes CDR1 MNHNS and CDR2 SASEGT. The CDR3 nucleotides read TGTGCCAGCAGACCTACTCCCGCAGATACGCAGTATTTT. Protein sequence: CASRPTPADTQYF.

The chain has TRBV7-2 and TRBJ1-3; D is uncertain. CDR1 SGHTA and CDR2 FQGNSA come from the germline V gene. The CDR3 runs 17 residues. Deletions cut 5 bases from V and 0 bases from J, with 17 bases between. DNA of the CDR3: TGTGCCAGCAGCCTCGGGGAGGCCCAACGCTCTGGAAACACCATATATTTT. Amino acids: CASSLGEAQRSGNTIYF.

The table lists this clone with a count of one. This same CDR3 is encoded by further DNA sequences in the sample. This chain links TRBV29-1 with TRBJ1-2; TRBD1 agrees at 7 bases. Germline assignment: CDR1 SQVTM and CDR2 ANQGSEA. The CDR3 has 13 amino acids. The CDR3 region is CSALDRLIEGYTF. The CDR3 DNA reads TGCAGTGCCCTGGACAGGTTGATTGAGGGCTACACCTTC.

The V gene is TRBV6-6, the J gene TRBJ1-2; 8 bases match TRBD1. The CDR3 contains 15 residues. The V segment lost 5 bases and the J segment 5 bases; nucleotides outside the gene matches: 10. The germline V gene has CDR1 MNHNY and CDR2 SVGAGI (reference sequence). The CDR3 is CASSNLGQGEYGYTF. The CDR3 DNA reads as TGTGCCAGCAGTAACCTTGGACAGGGAGAATATGGCTACACCTTC.

This clone was seen just once. The rearrangement joins TRBV9 to TRBJ2-3, with D possibly being TRBD2 (6 bases). Germline V lookup: CDR1 SGDLS, CDR2 YYNGEE. V was shortened by 0 bases and J by 6 bases, with 17 bases between the two germline ends. The length of the CDR3 is 16 residues. Here the CDR3 reads CASSVGVGAGGDTQYF. DNA of the CDR3: TGTGCCAGCAGCGTAGGAGTAGGGGCTGGAGGGGATACGCAGTATTTT.

V and J are TRBV19 and TRBJ1-2, with 7 bases fitting TRBD1. The CDR3 is 15 residues long. Germline CDR1 is LNHDA and CDR2 is SQIVND (reference sequence). The junction had 14 bases not matched to a gene; V was cut back by 7 bases and J by 6 bases. The DNA for the CDR3 is TGTGCCAGTACTCCCCCGGGACAGATTTCCCATGGCTACACCTTC. Protein product: CASTPPGQISHGYTF.

This rearrangement joins TRBV7-2 to TRBJ2-1, with 7 bases fitting TRBD1. The V and J ends lost 0 bases and 12 bases, in that order; junction bases with no gene match: 2. The germline gives CDR1 SGHTA, CDR2 FQGNSA. The CDR3 has 12 amino acids. CDR3 coding DNA: TGTGCCAGCAGCTTAGCGGACAGGATGCAGTTCTTC. This encodes CASSLADRMQFF.

The chain carries TRBV11-2 and TRBJ2-2; D remains unclear. V shed 3 bases and J shed 1 base, with 6 bases lying between them. This CDR3 has 14 residues. Germline CDR1 is SGHAT and CDR2 is FQNNGV. The CDR3 loop is CASSFGMNTGELFF. The CDR3 nucleotides are TGTGCCAGCAGCTTCGGTATGAACACCGGGGAGCTGTTTTTT. The whole variable domain, filled in from reference TRBV11-2 and TRBJ2-2, reads EAGVAQSPRYKIIEKRQSVAFWCNPISGHATLYWYQQILGQGPKLLIQFQNNGVVDDSQLPKDRFSAERLKGVDSTLKIQPAKLEDSAVYLCASSFGMNTGELFFGEGSRLTVL.